The clone carrying this T cell receptor (beta chain) came up many times. The antigen remains unidentified. One junction end disagrees with the germline gene, perhaps due to a read error. The study amplified TCR beta CDR3 regions using RNA transcripts. In the first round, RT-PCR was carried out with HTBI primers, and a multiplex PCR formed the second round. TCRdb reprocessed the multiplex PCR reads via MiXCR and lists one record per CDR3 protein. The sample shows about 420,000 distinct CDR3 sequences, about 21% of them seen only once. The CDR3 spans 15 residues. Germline assignment: CDR1 SNHLY and CDR2 FYNNEI. The record originates from a study of Graves' ophthalmopathy and Graves' hyperthyroidism. Study-wide results and caveats: Using 13 signatures, a model distinguished ophthalmopathy from stable hyperthyroidism, reaching around 90% sensitivity and 81.08% specificity.

This sequence was found in a woman under 30 with stable Graves' hyperthyroidism. The V gene is TRBV2, the J gene TRBJ1-5; 8 nucleotides align to TRBD1. The sample taken for sequencing was peripheral blood. CDR3 bases: TGTGCCAGCAGCGAAGAGGGACAGGGCAATCAGCCCCAGCATTTT. It specifies CASSEEGQGNQPQHF.